This T cell receptor beta chain derives from a study of blood T cells in healthy people across ages (dated by TCRdb to the mid-2010s). For context, the study as a whole: In model experiments, template switching captured roughly one uniquely barcoded TCR beta cDNA molecule for every two T cells. Using deep sequencing normalized with unique cDNA molecular identifiers, the study measured how TCR beta repertoire diversity changes with age. The study analyzed two additional independent replicas of 1 million unique cDNA reads from the same blood draw for two donors, one aged 18 to 29 and one aged 80 or older. To avoid experimental bias, donors of different ages were distributed randomly across sequencing lanes. The donors were divided into four age groups: young (average around 15 years), middle-aged (around 41), aged (roughly 60) and long-lived (roughly 86). Overall study outcomes, separate from this receptor: Observed TCR beta diversity correlated strongly with the percentage of naive T cells measured by flow cytometry. Estimates of total diversity from one million sequenced T cells were regarded as lower bounds and underestimates. Since profiling was done on bulk unsorted PBMCs, naive and antigen-experienced compartments could not be conclusively compared. Observed TCR beta diversity per million T cells fell roughly linearly with age, and a significant reduction was already apparent by age approximately 40. Because the CMV infection status of the donors was unknown, age-related changes in expanded clonotypes may potentially have been confounded. Compared with the aged group, the long-lived group had more naive CD4+ T cells, fewer expanded clones and increased TCR diversity, suggesting age selection.

The library was produced with 5' RACE. Sequencing used an Illumina HiSeq 2500. A second PCR of 7 to 11 cycles was performed with a sample-barcoded 5' primer and a J-beta primer mix. Each TCR beta cDNA molecule received a unique molecular identifier from a template-switch 5' adaptor carrying 12 random nucleotides. At least 2.5 million CDR3-containing paired-end reads were obtained from each sample. First-strand cDNA synthesis was performed from all RNA using the Mint cDNA synthesis kit, with priming by a TRBC-specific oligonucleotide. After uracil-DNA glycosylase treatment, a first 18-cycle PCR used universal primers M1SS and BC2_uni_R on all cDNA. In the paper's pipeline: For normalization, 1 million high-quality reads, each with a distinct molecular identifier, were randomly selected from each sample. Reads with shared molecular identifiers were discarded instead of being binned into consensus sequences. MiTCR, set to a Q25 quality threshold and the strictest error-elimination algorithm, was used for CDR3 identification, clonotype clustering and error correction. A nonparametric unseen species model with Euler transformation was used to estimate a lower bound on total TCR beta diversity. TCRdb reran the public reads through fastp at Q25 and MiXCR, keeping productive beta chains. CDR3 protein duplicates are merged, each entry listing the most common genes and DNA. The V and J calls here are based on TCRdb, not the publication. The sample table holds about 1 million distinct CDR3 sequences, of which more than 35% were seen once. The ten largest clones represent about 19% of the sample.

The donors were about 40 Caucasian individuals from Russia, aged about 6 to 100 years, who were systemically healthy. Each donor gave 9 to 10 milliliters of peripheral blood, collected into EDTA-treated Vacutainer tubes. Ficoll-Paque density-gradient centrifugation was used to isolate PBMCs, with at least 6.5 million per sample. Trizol reagent was used to extract total RNA from the PBMCs, yielding at least 6 micrograms per sample. The percentages of naive CD45RAhigh/CD27high T cells were determined by flow cytometry on a PBMC aliquot from every donor. Notes on this clonotype: Its target antigen remains unknown. Base quality data are lacking; no much larger clone is found one base away.

The germline V gene specifies SGDLS as CDR1 and YYNGEE as CDR2. Spanning cysteine to phenylalanine, the CDR3 consists of 15 amino acids. CDR3 DNA only is kept here, 45 bases in frame from base 1. The junction carries 14 bases between V and J, which are trimmed by 4 bases and 2 bases respectively. In this chain, TRBV9 is recombined with TRBJ2-3; 7 matching bases give a weak D call of TRBD2. The sample consisted of blood. The receptor was derived from a woman aged 55 to 70 in good health. The CDR3 amino acid sequence is: CASSLRGGFTDTQYF. The DNA sequence reads TGTGCCAGCAGCCTAAGGGGGGGGTTCACAGATACGCAGTATTTT. With the rest looked up from the reference TRBV9 and TRBJ2-3 genes rather than sequenced, the full variable domain is DSGVTQTPKHLITATGQRVTLRCSPRSGDLSVYWYQQSLDQGLQFLIQYYNGEERAKGNILERFSAQQFPDLHSELNLSSLELGDSALYFCASSLRGGFTDTQYFGPGTRLTVL.